A selection of T cell receptor beta chains follows, all from one sample in a study of control samples from healthy donors and cancer patients. The assay was immunoSEQ multiplex PCR, and TCRdb's table has in-frame clones only and misses some. The sample holds some 99,000 clones, 90% seen once. Sequencing was performed on blood. The receptor set was obtained from a human donor in good health. The donor label of this sample is uncertain. The CDR3 runs from the conserved cysteine through the conserved F or W. The D gene is left open where the match is weak. The size field is filled for only some rows; it gives once, few, many or a size class.

-	-	TRBV3-1/TRBV3-2	TRBJ1-6	TGTGCCAGCAGCCGCGTGGGTATGTCTTTGGGTAATTCACCCCTCCACTTT	CASSRVGMSLGNSPLHF
-	-	TRBV19	TRBJ1-5	TGTGCCAGTAGTTCAGGGACCGCTAGCAATCAGCCCCAGCATTTT	CASSSGTASNQPQHF
-	-	TRBV5-6	TRBJ2-1	TGTGCCAGCAGCTTGTACCCCTTAGAAGAGCAGTTCTTC	CASSLYPLEEQFF
-	-	TRBV28	TRBJ1-5	TGTGCCAGCAGTTTTTGGCACTCCAATCAGCCCCAGCATTTT	CASSFWHSNQPQHF
TRBD1	-	TRBV6-5	TRBJ1-2	TGTGCCAGCAGTTGGAGGGGGCATGGCTACACCTTC	CASSWRGHGYTF
-	-	TRBV28	TRBJ1-5	TGTGCCAGCAGTTCGCCCGATCGCGCAGGGCCCCAGCATTTT	CASSSPDRAGPQHF
TRBD2	-	TRBV14	TRBJ2-5	TGTGCCAGCAGCCAGATAACGGGACTAGCGGGGTTAGGAGAGACCCAGTACTTC	CASSQITGLAGLGETQYF
-	-	TRBV7-9	TRBJ1-4	TGTGCCAGCAGCTTACAAGCAACTAATGAAAAACTGTTTTTT	CASSLQATNEKLFF
-	few	TRBV4-1	TRBJ1-2	TGCGCCAGCAGCCAAGGGCTCCCTTATGGCTACACCTTC	CASSQGLPYGYTF
TRBD1	once	TRBV5-1	TRBJ1-6	TGCGCCAGCAGCTGGGGGGACAGGGGTAATTCACCCCTCCACTTT	CASSWGDRGNSPLHF
-	once	TRBV6-6	TRBJ1-1	TGTGCCAGCAGTTACGATCAGGGGACTGAAGCTTTCTTT	CASSYDQGTEAFF
-	-	TRBV7-9	TRBJ1-1	TGTGCCAGCAGCTTAGTCGGGGGTAACACTGAAGCTTTCTTT	CASSLVGGNTEAFF
-	-	TRBV5-1	TRBJ2-3	TGCGCCAGCAGCTTGGAAATTTCGGTTGGGGCAGATACGCAGTATTTT	CASSLEISVGADTQYF
-	-	TRBV15	TRBJ1-2	TGTGCCACCAGAAACCTAGGAGAATATGGCTACACCTTC	CATRNLGEYGYTF
-	-	TRBV6-1	TRBJ2-5	TGTGCCAGCAGTGAAGCGATGAGACTTTCGGCCCAGTACTTC	CASSEAMRLSAQYF
-	-	TRBV6-1	TRBJ1-6	TGTGCCAGCAGTGAGGCACCGCTGGGCAATTCACCCCTCCACTTT	CASSEAPLGNSPLHF
TRBD2	-	TRBV2	TRBJ2-1	TGTGCCAGCAGTGAATTAGCGGGGATTAGTGATGAGCAGTTCTTC	CASSELAGISDEQFF
TRBD2	once	TRBV5-1	TRBJ2-3	TGCGCCAGCAGGTCAATCCCCGGGACTAGCGGCGGGGGGGGAGATACGCAGTATTTT	CASRSIPGTSGGGGDTQYF
TRBD1	once	TRBV24-1	TRBJ2-1	TGTGCCACCAGTGATTGGGACAGGGAGAGTGAGCAGTTCTTC	CATSDWDRESEQFF
-	-	TRBV27	TRBJ2-7	TGTGCCAGCAGTTTATCGGGCGGAACCTACGAGCAGTACTTC	CASSLSGGTYEQYF
TRBD1	-	TRBV18	TRBJ2-5	TGTGCCAGCTCACTCGACAGGGGGCAAGAGACCCAGTACTTC	CASSLDRGQETQYF
-	-	TRBV5-4	TRBJ1-5	TGTGCCAGCAGCTTGATGGGATCCAATCAGCCCCAGCATTTT	CASSLMGSNQPQHF
-	once	TRBV10-3	TRBJ1-3	TGTGCCATCGCAACCGGGGGTTCTGGAAACACCATATATTTT	CAIATGGSGNTIYF
-	-	TRBV10-3	TRBJ1-1	TGTGCCATCAGTGAGGACGGTGAAGCTTTCTTT	CAISEDGEAFF
-	few	TRBV2	TRBJ2-1	TGTGCCAGCCCCGCGGGCAGCAGGGAGCAGTTCTTC	CASPAGSREQFF
-	-	TRBV28	TRBJ1-5	TGTGCCAGCAGCCGCTACGTTGGGAATCAGCCCCAGCATTTT	CASSRYVGNQPQHF
TRBD1	-	TRBV30	TRBJ1-5	TGTGCCTGGAGCCCAGGGACAGGGGAGCAGCCCCAGCATTTT	CAWSPGTGEQPQHF
-	-	TRBV11-2	TRBJ1-4	TGTGCCAGCAGCTTAGATCCACCGGTTGAAAAACTGTTTTTT	CASSLDPPVEKLFF
-	-	TRBV18	TRBJ1-1	TGTGCCAACTCACCACCTGTGGGCGGGACGGGCACTGAAGCTTTCTTT	CANSPPVGGTGTEAFF
-	-	TRBV6-5	TRBJ1-6	TGTGCCAGCAGTCAGGGCAGGAACTATAATTCACCCCTCCACTTT	CASSQGRNYNSPLHF
TRBD1	-	TRBV30	TRBJ2-2	TGTGCCTGGAGTGTACAGGGGTACGGGATCGGGGAGCTGTTTTTT	CAWSVQGYGIGELFF
-	-	TRBV5-1	TRBJ1-4	TGCGCCAGCAGCTCATCAGGGGTGGCTAATGAAAAACTGTTTTTT	CASSSSGVANEKLFF
-	-	TRBV30	TRBJ2-6	TGTGCCTGGAGTGTATGGGTACGGCTCTCTGGGGCCAACGTCCTGACTTTC	CAWSVWVRLSGANVLTF
-	-	TRBV13	TRBJ2-3	TGTGCCAGCAGCTTACGCGGGGAGCTACCCTCTAGCACAGATACGCAGTATTTT	CASSLRGELPSSTDTQYF